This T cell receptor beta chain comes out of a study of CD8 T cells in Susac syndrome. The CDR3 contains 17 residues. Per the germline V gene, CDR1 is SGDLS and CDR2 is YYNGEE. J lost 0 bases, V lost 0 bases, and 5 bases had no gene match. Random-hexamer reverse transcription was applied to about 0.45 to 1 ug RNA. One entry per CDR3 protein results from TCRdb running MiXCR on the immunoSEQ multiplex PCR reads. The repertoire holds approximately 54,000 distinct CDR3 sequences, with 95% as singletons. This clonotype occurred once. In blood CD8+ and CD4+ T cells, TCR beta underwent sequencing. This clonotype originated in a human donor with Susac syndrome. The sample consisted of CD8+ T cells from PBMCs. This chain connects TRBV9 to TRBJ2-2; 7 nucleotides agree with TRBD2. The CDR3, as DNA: TGTGCCAGCAGCGTAGCTGGGAGGGTACCGAACACCGGGGAGCTGTTTTTT. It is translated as CASSVAGRVPNTGELFF.